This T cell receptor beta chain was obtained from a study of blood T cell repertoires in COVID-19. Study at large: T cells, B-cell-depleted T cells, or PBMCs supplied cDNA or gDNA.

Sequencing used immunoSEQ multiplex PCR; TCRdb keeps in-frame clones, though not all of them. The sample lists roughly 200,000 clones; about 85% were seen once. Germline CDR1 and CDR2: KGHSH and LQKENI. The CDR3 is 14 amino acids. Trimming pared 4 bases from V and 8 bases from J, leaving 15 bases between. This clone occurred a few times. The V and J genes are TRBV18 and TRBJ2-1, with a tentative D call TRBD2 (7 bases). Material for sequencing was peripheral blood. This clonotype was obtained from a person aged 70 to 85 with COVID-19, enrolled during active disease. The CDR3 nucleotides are TGTGCCAGCTCACGATCGGGGGGCAGCGATGAGCAGTTCTTC. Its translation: CASSRSGGSDEQFF.